Listed below are T cell receptor beta chains from one sample, sequenced in a study of shared clonotypes between healthy human individuals. Clones were sequenced by immunoSEQ multiplex PCR, and TCRdb holds only the in-frame ones, with some missing. The repertoire holds some 2 million clones, with less than 95% as singletons. Sequenced: naive CD8+ T cells sorted from blood. Receptors were obtained from a man between 18 and 35 years old in good health. Each CDR3 is given with its conserved first and last residue. The order of the fields is clone size, D gene, V gene, J gene, CDR3 protein, CDR3 DNA. A D gene is named only where the DNA matches it firmly. The size field is filled for only some rows; it gives once, few, many or a size class.

NA	NA	TRBV9	TRBJ1-1	CASSLDSGTEAFF	TGTGCCAGCAGCCTAGACTCCGGGACTGAAGCTTTCTTT
NA	TRBD2	TRBV4-1	TRBJ2-7	CASSQGAGVSYEQYF	TGCGCCAGCAGCCAAGGGGCGGGGGTTTCCTACGAGCAGTACTTC
NA	NA	TRBV27	TRBJ2-7	CASSPGRGTGFLEQYF	TGTGCCAGCAGTCCAGGTAGGGGGACGGGATTTCTTGAGCAGTACTTC
NA	NA	TRBV19	TRBJ1-1	CASTPRVQNTEAFF	TGTGCCAGTACCCCGAGAGTACAAAACACTGAAGCTTTCTTT
NA	TRBD2	TRBV6-6	TRBJ2-3	CASSYWGGEGTDTQYF	TGTGCCAGCAGTTACTGGGGGGGAGAGGGCACAGATACGCAGTATTTT
NA	TRBD2	TRBV6-5	TRBJ2-7	CASSWTSGLSYEQYF	TGTGCCAGCAGCTGGACTAGCGGACTTTCCTACGAGCAGTACTTC
once	NA	TRBV4-1	TRBJ2-7	CASSQITGGSYEQYF	TGCGCCAGCAGCCAAATAACAGGTGGCTCCTACGAGCAGTACTTC
many	NA	TRBV30	TRBJ2-3	CAWTPGESDTQYF	TGTGCCTGGACTCCAGGTGAATCCGATACGCAGTATTTT
NA	NA	TRBV4-3	TRBJ2-5	CASSQVGEAPSQYF	TGCGCCAGCAGCCAAGTAGGCGAAGCTCCTTCCCAGTACTTC
NA	TRBD1	TRBV19	TRBJ1-1	CASTTTTGVHTEAFF	TGTGCCAGTACCACAACGACAGGGGTGCACACTGAAGCTTTCTTT
NA	NA	TRBV29-1	TRBJ2-5	CSVTPESQETQYF	TGCAGCGTGACACCCGAAAGCCAAGAGACCCAGTACTTC